The present TCR beta chain was sequenced within a study of blood T cell repertoires in COVID-19. The CDR3 is 17 residues long. Germline V gives CDR1 SGDLS, CDR2 YYNGEE. The trim removed 3 bases at V and 9 bases at J, leaving 13 bases unmatched. Study processing details: Researchers report that nucleated cell counts were estimated from reference gene primer amplification. Here immunoSEQ multiplex PCR was the method, and the copy in TCRdb shows in-frame clones only, minus some. Clone size and V and J calls were adopted from that table, with D and trimming inferred from the DNA. The sample lists approximately 230,000 clones, about nine tenths occurring once.

Sequencing was performed on peripheral blood. V is TRBV9 and J is TRBJ2-1; 12 bases match TRBD2. The sequence came from a man aged 30-40 years who had recovered from COVID-19. DNA for the CDR3: TGTGCCAGCAGCGCCATGGCGCTAGCGGGGGGGCAGGGTGAGCAGTTCTTC. This translates into CASSAMALAGGQGEQFF.